This T cell receptor (beta chain) was identified during a study of T cell responses to AZD1222 COVID-19 vaccine. Assay: immunoSEQ multiplex PCR; the TCRdb copy retains only in-frame clones and omits some. This table has over 150,000 clones, 90% appearing once. Germline CDR1 and CDR2: ENHRY and SYGVKD. The CDR3 is made up of 13 amino acids. The trim removed 8 bases at V and 2 bases at J, leaving 4 bases unmatched. The genes are TRBV10-3 and TRBJ2-3; 7 positions match TRBD2. The starting material was peripheral blood, obtained on day 0 of AZD1222 vaccination. The clonotype originates from an adult in good health. CDR3: CAIGGTITDTQYF. The CDR3 coding sequence is TGTGCCATCGGGGGGACTATCACAGATACGCAGTATTTT.